Listed below are T cell receptor beta chains from one sample, sequenced in a study of neurological immune-mediated disorders. Via MiXCR, TCRdb re-called the 5' RACE reads, giving one row per CDR3 protein. The repertoire holds around 56,000 distinct CDR3 sequences, less than 25% seen once, with less than 6% in the top ten. The sample consisted of PBMCs. Receptor source: a man aged 60 to 75 with HTLV-1-associated myelopathy (HAM/TSP). CDR3s include the opening cysteine and the closing phenylalanine or tryptophan. A D gene is named only where the DNA matches it firmly. Not all rows give a size; the values are once, few, many and, for expanded clones, a class.

d_gene,j_gene,v_gene,abundance,CDR3nt,CDR3aa
.,TRBJ2-7,TRBV12-3/TRBV12-4,many,TGTGCCAGCAGCACTCTAGGAAAATTCTCCTACGAGCAGTACTTC,CASSTLGKFSYEQYF
TRBD2,TRBJ2-2,TRBV5-1,many,TGCGCCAGCAGCGATGGACTAGCGGGTACCACCGGGGAGCTGTTTTTT,CASSDGLAGTTGELFF
TRBD1,TRBJ1-3,TRBV5-1,many,TGCGCCAGCAGCGGACCCGGGACAGGGGACCAATTACTTGGAAACACCATATATTTT,CASSGPGTGDQLLGNTIYF
.,TRBJ1-2,TRBV6-5,many,TGTGCCAGCAGTTACGAGGGAGCAGGGGGCTACACCTTC,CASSYEGAGGYTF
.,TRBJ1-3,TRBV4-1,many,TGCGCCAGCAGCCAAGATTCACGGAACACCATATATTTT,CASSQDSRNTIYF
TRBD2,TRBJ2-5,TRBV20-1,many,TGCAGTGCCACCACTTGGACTAGCGGGAGGGCTGAGACCCAGTACTTC,CSATTWTSGRAETQYF
.,TRBJ2-3,TRBV28,once,TGTGCCAGCTCCCCTAGGATCGCGGGATCTAGCACAGATACGCAGTATTTT,CASSPRIAGSSTDTQYF
.,TRBJ1-3,TRBV12-3/TRBV12-4,many,TGTGCCAGCAGTTTTAAAGCCTTGGGGACACATGGAAACACCATATATTTT,CASSFKALGTHGNTIYF
.,TRBJ2-7,TRBV5-1,many,TGCGCCAGCAGCCGGGGCGGGACTTTACTAGCTGCTGATGAGCAGTACTTC,CASSRGGTLLAADEQYF
TRBD1,TRBJ2-7,TRBV3-1,few,TGTGCCAGCAGCCAAGGGCCGGGGACAGGGATCCAGCAGTACTTC,CASSQGPGTGIQQYF
.,TRBJ1-1,TRBV2,.,TGTGCCAGCAGCCAGGGGCCGGGCACTGAAGCTTTCTTT,CASSQGPGTEAFF
TRBD2,TRBJ2-5,TRBV12-3/TRBV12-4,many,TGTGCCAGCACCTTTTTGGGAGGGGACGACGGGACCCAGTACTTC,CASTFLGGDDGTQYF
.,TRBJ2-3,TRBV7-8,many,TGTGCCACAACGAGCGTATGGGCAGATACGCAGTATTTT,CATTSVWADTQYF
.,TRBJ1-1,TRBV7-6,.,TGTGCCAGCAGCGAACACCTGAACACTGAAGCTTTCTTT,CASSEHLNTEAFF
.,TRBJ2-3,TRBV5-4,.,TGTGCCAGCAGCTTCCTTGGAGGGGGGGTAGATACGCAGTATTTT,CASSFLGGGVDTQYF
TRBD1,TRBJ1-1,TRBV25-1,many,TGTGCCAGCCGAGACAGGGGGGGGGCTTTCTTT,CASRDRGGAFF
.,TRBJ2-4,TRBV29-1,many,TGCAGCGCCGCCCGGGACAAAAAAAACATTCAGTACTTC,CSAARDKKNIQYF
TRBD2,TRBJ2-4,TRBV20-1,many,TGCAGTGCCTTCCCGGGACTAGCGGAACTTGGAGGAAACATTCAGTACTTC,CSAFPGLAELGGNIQYF
.,TRBJ2-1,TRBV7-9,many,TGTGCCAGCACCGAAGGTCCCCTTAATGAGCAGTTCTTC,CASTEGPLNEQFF
TRBD1,TRBJ1-1,TRBV5-1,.,TGCGCCAGCAGCCAACAGGGGTTCACTGAAGCTTTCTTT,CASSQQGFTEAFF
TRBD1,TRBJ1-1,TRBV9,many,TGTGCCAGCAGCCCGGGGCAGGGGGGTCTGAACACTGAAGCTTTCTTT,CASSPGQGGLNTEAFF